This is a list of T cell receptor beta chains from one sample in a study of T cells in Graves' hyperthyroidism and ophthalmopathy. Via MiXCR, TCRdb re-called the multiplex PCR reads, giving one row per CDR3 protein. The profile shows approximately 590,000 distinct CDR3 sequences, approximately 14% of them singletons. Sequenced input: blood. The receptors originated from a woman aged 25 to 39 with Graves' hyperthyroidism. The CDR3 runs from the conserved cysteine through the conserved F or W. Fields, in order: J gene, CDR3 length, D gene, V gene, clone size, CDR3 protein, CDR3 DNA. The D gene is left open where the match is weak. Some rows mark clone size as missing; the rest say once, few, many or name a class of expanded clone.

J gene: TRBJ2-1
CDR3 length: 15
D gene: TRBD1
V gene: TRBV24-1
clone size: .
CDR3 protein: CATSAGTGRFNEQFF
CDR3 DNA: TGTGCCACCAGTGCCGGGACAGGGAGGTTCAATGAGCAGTTCTTC

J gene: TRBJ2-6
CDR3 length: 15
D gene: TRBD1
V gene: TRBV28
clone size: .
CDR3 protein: CASRRGLAGANVLTF
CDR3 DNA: TGTGCCAGCAGGAGGGGGCTCGCTGGGGCCAACGTCCTGACTTTC

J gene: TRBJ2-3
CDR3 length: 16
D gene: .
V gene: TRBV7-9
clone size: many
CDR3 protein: CASSHSGGGSTDTQYF
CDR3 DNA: TGTGCCAGCAGCCATTCGGGGGGCGGGAGCACAGATACGCAGTATTTT

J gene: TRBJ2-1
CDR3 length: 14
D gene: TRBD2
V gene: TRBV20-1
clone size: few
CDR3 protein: CSASETSGRNEQFF
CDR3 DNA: TGCAGTGCTAGTGAGACTAGCGGGAGGAATGAGCAGTTCTTC

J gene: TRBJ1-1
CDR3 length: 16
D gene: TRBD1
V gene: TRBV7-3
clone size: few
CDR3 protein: CASSEGGGTGATEAFF
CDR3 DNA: TGTGCCAGCAGCGAAGGAGGCGGGACAGGGGCCACTGAAGCTTTCTTT

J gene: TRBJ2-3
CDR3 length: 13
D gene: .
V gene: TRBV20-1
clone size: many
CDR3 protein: CSAEGGFTDTQYF
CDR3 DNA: TGCAGTGCCGAGGGGGGTTTCACAGATACGCAGTATTTT

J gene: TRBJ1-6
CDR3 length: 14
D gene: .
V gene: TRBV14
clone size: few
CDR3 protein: CASSQGTSNSPLHF
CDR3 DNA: TGTGCCAGCAGCCAAGGGACATCTAATTCACCCCTCCACTTT

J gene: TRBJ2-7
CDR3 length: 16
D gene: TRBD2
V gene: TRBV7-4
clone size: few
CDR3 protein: CASSRTGTSGAYEQYF
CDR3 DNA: TGTGCCAGCAGCCGAACCGGGACTAGCGGAGCCTACGAGCAGTACTTC

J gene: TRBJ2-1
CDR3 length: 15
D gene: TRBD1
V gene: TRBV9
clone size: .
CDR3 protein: CASSYRGDGTGRLVF
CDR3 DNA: TGTGCCAGCAGCTACCGAGGGGACGGGACAGGTCGCCTCGTCTTC

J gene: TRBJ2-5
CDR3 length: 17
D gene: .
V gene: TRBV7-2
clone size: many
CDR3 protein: CASSLDPIGTPQETQYF
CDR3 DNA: TGTGCCAGCAGCTTAGACCCGATCGGGACACCCCAAGAGACCCAGTACTTC

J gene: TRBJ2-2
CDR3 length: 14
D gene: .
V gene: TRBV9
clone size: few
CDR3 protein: CASSVALQTGELFF
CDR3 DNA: TGTGCCAGCAGCGTAGCGCTTCAGACCGGGGAGCTGTTTTTT

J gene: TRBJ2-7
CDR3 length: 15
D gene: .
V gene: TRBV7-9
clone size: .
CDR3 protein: CASSPPLSEDYEQYF
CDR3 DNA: TGTGCCAGCAGCCCACCCCTTAGCGAGGATTACGAGCAGTACTTC

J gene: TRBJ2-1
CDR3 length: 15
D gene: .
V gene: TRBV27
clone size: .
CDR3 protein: CASIGSGALWDEQFF
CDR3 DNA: TGTGCCAGCATAGGATCGGGAGCCCTGTGGGATGAGCAGTTCTTC

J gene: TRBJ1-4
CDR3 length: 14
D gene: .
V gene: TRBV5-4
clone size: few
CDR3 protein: CASSKGWPNEKLFF
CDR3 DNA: TGTGCCAGCAGTAAGGGATGGCCTAATGAAAAACTGTTTTTT

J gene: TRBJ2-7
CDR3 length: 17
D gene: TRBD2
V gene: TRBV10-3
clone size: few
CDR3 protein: CAISGARLAVLSYEQYF
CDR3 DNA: TGTGCCATCAGTGGGGCCCGACTAGCGGTACTCTCCTACGAGCAGTACTTC

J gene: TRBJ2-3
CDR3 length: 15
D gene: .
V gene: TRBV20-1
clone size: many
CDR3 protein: CSARPFGRSTDTQYF
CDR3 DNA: TGCAGTGCTAGACCATTCGGGAGAAGCACAGATACGCAGTATTTT

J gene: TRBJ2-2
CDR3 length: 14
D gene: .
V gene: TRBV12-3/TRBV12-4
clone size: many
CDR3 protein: CASTAGPYTGELFF
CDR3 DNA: TGTGCCAGCACTGCGGGGCCTTACACCGGGGAGCTGTTTTTT

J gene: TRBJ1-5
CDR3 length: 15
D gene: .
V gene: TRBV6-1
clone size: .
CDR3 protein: CASKRADYSNQPQHF
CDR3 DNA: TGTGCCAGCAAAAGGGCGGACTATAGCAATCAGCCCCAGCATTTT

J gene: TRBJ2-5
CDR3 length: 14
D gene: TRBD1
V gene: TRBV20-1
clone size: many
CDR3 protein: CSARDHRGQETQYF
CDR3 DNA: TGCAGTGCTAGAGATCACAGGGGCCAAGAGACCCAGTACTTC

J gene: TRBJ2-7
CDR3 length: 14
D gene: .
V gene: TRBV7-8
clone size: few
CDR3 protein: CASSLVRGRASQYF
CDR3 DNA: TGTGCCAGCAGCTTAGTTAGAGGTCGGGCATCGCAGTACTTC

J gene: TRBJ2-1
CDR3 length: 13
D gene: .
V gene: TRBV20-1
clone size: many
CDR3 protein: CSAKTSSYNEQFF
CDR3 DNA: TGCAGTGCTAAGACTTCGTCCTACAATGAGCAGTTCTTC

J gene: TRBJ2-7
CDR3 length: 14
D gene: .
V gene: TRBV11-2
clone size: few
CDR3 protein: CASSLDPGGKEQYF
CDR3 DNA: TGTGCCAGCAGCTTGGATCCAGGGGGGAAAGAGCAGTACTTC

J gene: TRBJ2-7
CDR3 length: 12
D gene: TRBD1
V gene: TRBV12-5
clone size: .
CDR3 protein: CASGFHRGEQYF
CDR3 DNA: TGTGCTAGTGGTTTCCACAGGGGCGAGCAGTACTTC

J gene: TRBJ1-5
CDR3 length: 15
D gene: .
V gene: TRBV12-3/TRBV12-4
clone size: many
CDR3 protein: CASSFGHNSNQPQHF
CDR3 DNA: TGTGCCAGCAGTTTCGGGCACAATAGCAATCAGCCCCAGCATTTT

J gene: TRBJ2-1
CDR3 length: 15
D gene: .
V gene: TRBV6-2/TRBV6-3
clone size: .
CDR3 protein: CASIRGQGIHNEQFF
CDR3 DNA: TGTGCCAGCATACGGGGCCAGGGGATTCACAATGAGCAGTTCTTC

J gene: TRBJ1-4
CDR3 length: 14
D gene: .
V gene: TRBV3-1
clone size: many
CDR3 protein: CASSPGLRLEKLFF
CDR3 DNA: TGTGCCAGCAGCCCGGGACTGAGGTTGGAAAAACTGTTTTTT

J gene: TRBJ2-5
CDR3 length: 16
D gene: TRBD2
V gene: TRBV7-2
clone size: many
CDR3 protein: CASSLGLAGSWETQYF
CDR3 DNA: TGTGCCAGCAGCTTAGGACTAGCGGGCTCCTGGGAGACCCAGTACTTC

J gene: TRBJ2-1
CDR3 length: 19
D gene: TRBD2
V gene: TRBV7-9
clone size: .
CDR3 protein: CASSLASQLAGGPRNEQFF
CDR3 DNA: TGTGCCAGCAGCTTAGCGTCACAACTAGCGGGAGGGCCGCGGAATGAGCAGTTCTTC

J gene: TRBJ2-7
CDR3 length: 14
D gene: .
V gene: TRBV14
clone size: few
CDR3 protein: CASSQLDRFYEQYF
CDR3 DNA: TGTGCCAGCAGCCAACTAGACCGGTTTTACGAGCAGTACTTC

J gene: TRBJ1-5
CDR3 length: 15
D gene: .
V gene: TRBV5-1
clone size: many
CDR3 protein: CASSLAGQINQPQHF
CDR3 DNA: TGCGCCAGCAGCTTGGCCGGACAAATCAATCAGCCCCAGCATTTT

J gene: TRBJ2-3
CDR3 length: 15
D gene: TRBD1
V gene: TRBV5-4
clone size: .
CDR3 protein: CASSLDRGLRDTQYF
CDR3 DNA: TGTGCCAGCAGCTTGGACAGGGGGCTAAGAGATACGCAGTATTTT

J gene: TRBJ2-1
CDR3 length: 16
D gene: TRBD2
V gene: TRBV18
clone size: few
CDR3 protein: CASSPSLRESYNEQFF
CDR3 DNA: TGTGCCAGCTCACCGAGTTTGCGGGAGTCTTACAATGAGCAGTTCTTC

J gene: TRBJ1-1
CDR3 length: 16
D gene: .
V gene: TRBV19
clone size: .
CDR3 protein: CASSKIETVLIAEAFF
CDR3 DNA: TGTGCCAGTAGTAAGATAGAGACAGTTCTGATCGCTGAAGCTTTCTTT

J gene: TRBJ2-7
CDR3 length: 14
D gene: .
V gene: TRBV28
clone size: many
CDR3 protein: CASRGTGAYYEQYF
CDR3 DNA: TGTGCCAGCAGGGGGACGGGAGCCTACTACGAGCAGTACTTC

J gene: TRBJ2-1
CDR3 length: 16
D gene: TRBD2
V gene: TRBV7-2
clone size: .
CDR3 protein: CASSKGLLAGWNEQFF
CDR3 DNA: TGTGCCAGCAGCAAAGGCCTACTAGCGGGATGGAATGAGCAGTTCTTC

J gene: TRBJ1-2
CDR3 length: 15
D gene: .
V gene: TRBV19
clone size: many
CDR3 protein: CASSKTAASNYGYTF
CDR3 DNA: TGTGCCAGTAGTAAGACAGCAGCTTCTAACTATGGCTACACCTTC

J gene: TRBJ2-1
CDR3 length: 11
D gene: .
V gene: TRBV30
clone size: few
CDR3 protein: CAWRVLNEQFF
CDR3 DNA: TGTGCCTGGAGGGTTCTTAATGAGCAGTTCTTC

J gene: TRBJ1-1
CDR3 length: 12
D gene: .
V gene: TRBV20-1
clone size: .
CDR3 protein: CSAGTGRLEAFF
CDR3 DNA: TGCAGTGCTGGCACAGGCAGACTTGAAGCTTTCTTT

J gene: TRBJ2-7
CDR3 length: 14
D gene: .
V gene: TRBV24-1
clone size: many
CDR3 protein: CATSDSRGPYEQYF
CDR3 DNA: TGTGCCACCAGTGATAGTCGGGGCCCCTACGAGCAGTACTTC

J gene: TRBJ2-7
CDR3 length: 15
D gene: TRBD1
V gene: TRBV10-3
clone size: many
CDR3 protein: CAIRDPSGGTYEQYF
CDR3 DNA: TGTGCCATCAGGGACCCCTCAGGGGGAACCTACGAGCAGTACTTC

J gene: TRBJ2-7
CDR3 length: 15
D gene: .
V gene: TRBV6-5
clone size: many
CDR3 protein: CASSYSPAIFYEQYF
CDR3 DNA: TGTGCCAGCAGTTACTCGCCGGCTATCTTTTACGAGCAGTACTTC

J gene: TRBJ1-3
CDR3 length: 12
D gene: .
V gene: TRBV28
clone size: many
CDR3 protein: CASSFDGNTIYF
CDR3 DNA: TGTGCCAGCAGTTTCGATGGAAACACCATATATTTT

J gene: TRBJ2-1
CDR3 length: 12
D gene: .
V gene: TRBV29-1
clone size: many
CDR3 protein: CSVEATYNEQFF
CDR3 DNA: TGCAGCGTTGAGGCCACTTACAATGAGCAGTTCTTC

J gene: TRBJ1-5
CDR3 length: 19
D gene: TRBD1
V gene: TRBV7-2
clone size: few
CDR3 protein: CASSPFETGKGYSNQPQHF
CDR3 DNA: TGTGCCAGCAGCCCCTTCGAGACAGGGAAGGGCTATAGCAATCAGCCCCAGCATTTT

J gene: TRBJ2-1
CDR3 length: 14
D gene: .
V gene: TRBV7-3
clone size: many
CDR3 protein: CASSLSRGHNEQFF
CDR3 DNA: TGTGCCAGCAGCTTGTCACGGGGGCACAATGAGCAGTTCTTC

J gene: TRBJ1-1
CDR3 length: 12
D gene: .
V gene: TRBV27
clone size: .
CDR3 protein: CASGRKGPEAFF
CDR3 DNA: TGTGCCAGCGGCAGAAAGGGTCCTGAAGCTTTCTTT

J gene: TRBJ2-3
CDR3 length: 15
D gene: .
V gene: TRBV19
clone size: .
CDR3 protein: CASSTRLERVDTQYF
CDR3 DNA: TGTGCCAGTAGTACCAGACTCGAGAGAGTAGATACGCAGTATTTT

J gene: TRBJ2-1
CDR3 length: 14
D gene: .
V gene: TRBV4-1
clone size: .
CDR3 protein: CASSRIGGVNEQFF
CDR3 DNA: TGCGCCAGCAGCCGCATCGGGGGTGTCAATGAGCAGTTCTTC

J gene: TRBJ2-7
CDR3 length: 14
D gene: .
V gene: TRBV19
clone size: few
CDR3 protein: CATSIVLGHYEQYF
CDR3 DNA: TGTGCCACATCGATCGTTCTTGGGCACTACGAGCAGTACTTC

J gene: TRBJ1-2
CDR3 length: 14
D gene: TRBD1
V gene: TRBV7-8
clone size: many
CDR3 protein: CASSQTGGLGGYTF
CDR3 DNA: TGTGCCAGCAGCCAGACAGGGGGCCTGGGTGGCTACACCTTC

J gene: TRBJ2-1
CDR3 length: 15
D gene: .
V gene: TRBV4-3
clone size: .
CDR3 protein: CASSQILGPYNEQFF
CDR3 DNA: TGCGCCAGCAGCCAAATCCTCGGCCCCTACAATGAGCAGTTCTTC

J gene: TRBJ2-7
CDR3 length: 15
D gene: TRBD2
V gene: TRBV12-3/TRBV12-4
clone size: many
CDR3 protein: CASSFSSGNPYEQYF
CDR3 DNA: TGTGCCAGCAGTTTCTCGAGCGGGAATCCCTACGAGCAGTACTTC

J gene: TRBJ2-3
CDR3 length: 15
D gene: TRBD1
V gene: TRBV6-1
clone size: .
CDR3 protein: CASNPRGPYTDTQYF
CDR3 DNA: TGTGCCAGCAATCCCAGGGGGCCCTACACAGATACGCAGTATTTT

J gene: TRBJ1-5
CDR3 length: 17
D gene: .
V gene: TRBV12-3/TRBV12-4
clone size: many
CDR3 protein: CASSLETAPDSNQPQHF
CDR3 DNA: TGTGCCAGCAGTTTAGAGACAGCTCCCGATAGCAATCAGCCCCAGCATTTT

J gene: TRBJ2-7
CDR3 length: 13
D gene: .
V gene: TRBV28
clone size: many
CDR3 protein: CASRDERSYEQYF
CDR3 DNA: TGTGCCAGCCGGGACGAGAGGTCCTACGAGCAGTACTTC

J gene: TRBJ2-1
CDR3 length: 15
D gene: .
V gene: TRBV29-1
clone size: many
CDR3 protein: CSVEDLRRLAFEQFF
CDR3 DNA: TGCAGCGTTGAAGATCTCCGGCGGCTAGCGTTTGAGCAGTTCTTC

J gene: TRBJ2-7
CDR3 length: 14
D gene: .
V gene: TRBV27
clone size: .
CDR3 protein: CASSLWGPTYEQYF
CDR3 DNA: TGTGCCAGCAGTTTGTGGGGTCCCACCTACGAGCAGTACTTC

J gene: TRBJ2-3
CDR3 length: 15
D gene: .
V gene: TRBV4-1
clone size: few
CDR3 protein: CASSQRRDRGDTQYF
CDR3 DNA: TGCGCCAGCAGCCAGAGAAGGGACCGAGGAGATACGCAGTATTTT

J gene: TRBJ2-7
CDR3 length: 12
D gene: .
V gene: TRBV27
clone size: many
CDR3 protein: CASSKGGDEQYF
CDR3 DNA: TGTGCCAGCAGTAAGGGTGGGGACGAGCAGTACTTC